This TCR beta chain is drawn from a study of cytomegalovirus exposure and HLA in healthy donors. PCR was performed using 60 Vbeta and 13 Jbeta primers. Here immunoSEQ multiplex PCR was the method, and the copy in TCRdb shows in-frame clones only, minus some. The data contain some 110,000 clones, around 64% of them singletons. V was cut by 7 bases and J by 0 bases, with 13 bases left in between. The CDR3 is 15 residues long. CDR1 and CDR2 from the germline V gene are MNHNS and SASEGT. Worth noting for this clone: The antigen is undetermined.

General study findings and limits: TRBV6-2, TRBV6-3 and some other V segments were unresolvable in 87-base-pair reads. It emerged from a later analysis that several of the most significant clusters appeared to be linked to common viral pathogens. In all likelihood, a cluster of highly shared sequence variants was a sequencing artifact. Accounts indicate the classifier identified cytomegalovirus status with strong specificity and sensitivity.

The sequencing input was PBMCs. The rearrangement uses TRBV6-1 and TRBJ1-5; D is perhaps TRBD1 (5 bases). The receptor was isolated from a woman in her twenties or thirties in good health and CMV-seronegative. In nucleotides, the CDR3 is TGTGCCAGCACCGGGAGGGGTAATAGCAATCAGCCCCAGCATTTT. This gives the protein CASTGRGNSNQPQHF.